This TCR beta chain was sequenced for a study of blood T cell repertoires in COVID-19. About the study: The samples span acute and convalescent COVID-19 from the United States, Italy and Spain. T cells, B-cell-depleted T cells, or PBMCs supplied cDNA or gDNA.

The ends lost 1 base at V and 7 bases at J; junction bases unmatched: 3. Germline lookup yields CDR1 SEHNR and CDR2 FQNEAQ (reference sequence). This CDR3 spans 14 amino acids. As processed by the authors: Counts of nucleated cells, estimated from reference gene primer amplification, were obtained. Sequencing used immunoSEQ multiplex PCR; TCRdb keeps in-frame clones, though not all of them. Clone size and the V and J calls come from that table; the DNA yielded D and trimming. The data contain some 64,000 clones, nearly 90% of them singletons. Sequenced material: peripheral blood. The chain couples TRBV7-9 to TRBJ1-2; 10 bases align to TRBD1. This receptor was identified in a man between 65 and 79 years old with acute or convalescent COVID-19. CDR3 residues: CASSLDWDRGGYTF. DNA for the CDR3: TGTGCCAGCAGCTTAGATTGGGACAGGGGTGGCTACACCTTC.